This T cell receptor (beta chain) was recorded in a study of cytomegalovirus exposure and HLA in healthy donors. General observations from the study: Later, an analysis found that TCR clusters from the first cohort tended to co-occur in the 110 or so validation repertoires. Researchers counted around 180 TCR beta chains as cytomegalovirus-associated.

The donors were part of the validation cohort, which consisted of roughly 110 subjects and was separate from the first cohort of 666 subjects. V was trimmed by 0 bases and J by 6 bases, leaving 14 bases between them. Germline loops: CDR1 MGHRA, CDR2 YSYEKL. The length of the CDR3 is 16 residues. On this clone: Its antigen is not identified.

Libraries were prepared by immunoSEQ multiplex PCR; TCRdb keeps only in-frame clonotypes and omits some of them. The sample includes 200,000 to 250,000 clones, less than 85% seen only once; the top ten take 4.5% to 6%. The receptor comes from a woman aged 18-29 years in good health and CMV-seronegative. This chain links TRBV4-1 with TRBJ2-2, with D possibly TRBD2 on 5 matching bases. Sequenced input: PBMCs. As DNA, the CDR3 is TGCGCCAGCAGCCAAGAATTCCGGGGTGGGGCCGGGGAGCTGTTTTTT. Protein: CASSQEFRGGAGELFF.